What follows are 4 T cell receptor beta chains derived from one specimen sequenced in a study of CD8 T cells in ankylosing spondylitis. TCRdb recomputed calls from the 5' RACE reads with MiXCR, one row per CDR3 protein. The table records 100,000 to 150,000 distinct CDR3 sequences, around 9.3% of them present only once. The sequenced sample was blood, either unsorted or a sorted T cell fraction (not recorded which). The source of these receptors is a male donor with ankylosing spondylitis or in good health (not recorded which).

This clonotype appeared many times. CDR3 amino acids: CASSQTGYNTGELFF. The CDR3 DNA is TGTGCCAGCAGCCAAACAGGGTATAACACCGGGGAGCTGTTTTTT. The chain combines TRBV3-1 with TRBJ2-2; a weak D match, TRBD1 (6 bases). This CDR3 comprises 15 residues. CDR1 is LGHDT, CDR2 YNNKEL, per germline (reference sequence). Trimming left V 2 bases short and J 2 bases short, with 9 bases between.

This clonotype was seen many times. The rearrangement links TRBV12-3 or TRBV12-4 to TRBJ2-5, with D possibly matching TRBD1 (6 bases). The CDR3 spans 14 residues. V lost 7 bases and J 5 bases, leaving 17 bases between the germline ends. The CDR3 spells CASNRYGGGETQYF. The CDR3 DNA is TGTGCCAGCAATCGATATGGGGGCGGGGAGACCCAGTACTTC.

This chain links TRBV4-3 with TRBJ2-3; D tentatively reads TRBD1 or TRBD2 (6 bases each). Germline-derived CDR1 and CDR2 are LGHNA and YSLEER. V was pared by 0 bases and J by 5 bases, with 15 bases between. This CDR3 region has 16 residues. The CDR3: CASSQEMYREVDTQYF. CDR3 bases: TGCGCCAGCAGCCAAGAAATGTACAGGGAGGTAGATACGCAGTATTTT.

Many counts were recorded for this clonotype. V usage is TRBV3-1 and J usage is TRBJ2-1; D unclear. Germline V gene data show CDR1 as LGHDT and CDR2 as YNNKEL (reference sequence). The CDR3 is 12 amino acids. Between the trimmed V and J ends, which lost 1 base and 7 bases, there was a span of 5 bases. The CDR3 sequence: CASSQVGNEQFF. In nucleotides, the CDR3 is TGTGCCAGCAGCCAAGTTGGGAATGAGCAGTTCTTC.